Following are 10 T cell receptor beta chains from one sample sequenced in a study of T cells in localized non-small cell lung cancer. Here immunoSEQ multiplex PCR was the method, and the copy in TCRdb shows in-frame clones only, minus some. The sample has over 10,000 clones; around four fifths are singletons. The input for sequencing was peripheral blood, taken before any cancer treatment. Receptors originate from a male donor aged 60 or older with stage I squamous cell lung carcinoma.

The J gene is TRBJ1-5, the V gene TRBV19; weak D call: TRBD1 (6 bases). The V gene's germline CDR1 is LNHDA and CDR2 SQIVND (reference sequence). Trimming took off 7 bases at V and 3 bases at J, with 13 bases between the two ends. The CDR3 is made up of 14 amino acids. In DNA form, the CDR3 reads TGTGCCAGTACGCAACGGGACAACAATCAGCCCCAGCATTTT. Translated, it gives CASTQRDNNQPQHF.

The chain is built from TRBV9 and TRBJ2-1; 8 bases map to TRBD2. CDR3 size: 15 residues. The germline V gene has CDR1 SGDLS and CDR2 YYNGEE. Trimming took 5 bases from V and 10 from J; bases not matched to a gene: 14. This CDR3 is CASSTGLSGIREQFF. The DNA for the CDR3 is TGTGCCAGCAGTACCGGACTTAGCGGGATAAGGGAGCAGTTCTTC.

The chain uses TRBV5-1 and TRBJ1-2, with D possibly TRBD1 on 5 matching bases. Germline V lookup: CDR1 SGHRS, CDR2 YFSETQ. Trimming stripped 1 base from V and 4 bases from J, with 11 bases between. This CDR3 is built from 14 residues. The CDR3 DNA reads TGCGCCAGCAGCTTGACAGGAGAACTCTATGGCTACACCTTC. It yields the protein CASSLTGELYGYTF.

The chain recombines TRBV29-1 with TRBJ2-6; D uncertain. The ends were cut back, 3 bases at V and 1 base at J, with 4 bases in the middle. Germline loops: CDR1 SQVTM, CDR2 ANQGSEA. The CDR3 length is 13 residues. The CDR3 nucleotides read TGCAGCGTTGAGAAGTCTGGGGCCAACGTCCTGACTTTC. The encoded protein is CSVEKSGANVLTF.

The CDR3 coding sequence is TGTGCCAGCAGCTTAGATGTGGGGGCCAACAATGAGCAGTTCTTC. Translated: CASSLDVGANNEQFF. The J gene is TRBJ2-1, the V gene TRBV11-1; D perhaps matches TRBD1 (6 bases). Germline V gives CDR1 SGHAT, CDR2 FQDESV (reference sequence). Trimming took 1 base from V and 5 from J, leaving 12 bases between them. The CDR3 runs 15 residues.

V gene TRBV27 combines with J gene TRBJ2-5; weak D call: TRBD2 (5 bases). The germline V and J ends were trimmed by 5 bases and 5 bases, with 24 bases remaining between them. Germline V gives CDR1 MNHEY, CDR2 SMNVEV (reference sequence). This CDR3 is built from 17 residues. The DNA of the CDR3 is TGTGCCAGCAGTCGGCCCCCCCGGGGTTCTCATATGGAGACCCAGTACTTC. It codes for CASSRPPRGSHMETQYF.

J is TRBJ1-4 and V is TRBV19; perhaps TRBD1 as D (5 bases). The CDR3 is made up of 16 amino acids. CDR1 is LNHDA and CDR2 is SQIVND in the germline V gene (reference sequence). V was clipped by 5 bases and J by 9 bases, with 22 bases between them. The CDR3, as DNA: TGTGCCAGTAGTCACGGCCCCGAGACAGTAGACAAAAAACTGTTTTTT. It yields the protein CASSHGPETVDKKLFF.

The gene calls are TRBV7-9 and TRBJ1-1, with unresolved D. The CDR3 spans 14 residues. V was pared by 1 base and J by 3 bases, with 9 bases between. Per the germline V gene, CDR1 is SEHNR and CDR2 is FQNEAQ (reference sequence). CDR3 nucleotides: TGTGCCAGCAGCTTAGTGGAGCGGCACACTGAAGCTTTCTTT. Translation gives CASSLVERHTEAFF.

The rearrangement uses TRBV6-1 and TRBJ2-7; D tentatively reads TRBD1 or TRBD2 (5 bases each). The germline V gene encodes CDR1 MNHNS and CDR2 SASEGT. With 3 bases removed from V and 6 bases from J, the gap between germline ends came to 15 bases. The CDR3 runs 14 residues. CDR3 in amino acids: CASSEGVLPSEQYF. In nucleotides, the CDR3 is TGTGCCAGCAGTGAGGGGGTCCTTCCCTCCGAGCAGTACTTC.

The chain employs TRBV29-1 and TRBJ2-7; 9 nucleotides line up with TRBD2. J gave up 5 bases and V 3 bases, and 11 bases lay outside the gene matches. CDR1 is SQVTM, CDR2 ANQGSEA, per germline. The CDR3 has 15 amino acids. The CDR3 DNA reads as TGCAGCGTTGAGGCTCAAGGGCGGGGGGGGCACGAGCAGTACTTC. This codes for CSVEAQGRGGHEQYF.